These 27 T cell receptor beta chains were sequenced from one sample in a study of blood T cell repertoires in COVID-19. Using immunoSEQ multiplex PCR, the repertoire was profiled, and TCRdb retains in-frame clones only, with some absent. The table records roughly 100,000 clones, more than 75% of them present only once. The sample comprised peripheral blood. These receptor sequences come from a human donor in a cohort sampled during active COVID-19.

V is TRBV6-6 and J is TRBJ1-2; 9 bases line up with TRBD1. Germline assignment: CDR1 MNHNY and CDR2 SVGAGI (reference sequence). The CDR3 extends over 15 amino acids. V shed 2 bases and J 3 bases; nucleotides not matched to a gene: 4. The CDR3 nucleotides are TGTGCCAGCAGTTACCCCGGGACAGGGCACTATGGCTACACCTTC. It specifies CASSYPGTGHYGYTF.

The chain employs TRBV4-3 and TRBJ1-3, with D unresolved. V was cut by 1 base and J by 0 bases, with 7 bases left in between. The CDR3 extends over 15 amino acids. Looked up from germline, CDR1 is LGHNA and CDR2 is YSLEER. CDR3 in amino acids: CASSQAHSSGNTIYF. DNA of the CDR3: TGCGCCAGCAGCCAAGCCCACAGCTCTGGAAACACCATATATTTT.

This clone appeared a single time. The chain carries TRBV6-2 or TRBV6-3 and TRBJ1-5, with D possibly matching TRBD1 (6 bases). Trimming cost V 4 bases and J 1 base, with 14 bases left between them. CDR3 length equals 16 residues. Germline V lookup: CDR1 MNHEY, CDR2 SVGEGT. The CDR3 DNA reads TGTGCCAGCAGTTCCGAGACAGGCCCAAGCAATCAGCCCCAGCATTTT. Translation gives CASSSETGPSNQPQHF.

The chain employs TRBV2 and TRBJ2-3, with 11 bases fitting TRBD1. CDR1 is SNHLY, CDR2 FYNNEI, per germline. The CDR3 is made up of 15 amino acids. The V gene end was trimmed by 6 bases and the J gene end by 4 bases; junction bases not matched to a gene: 6. The CDR3 region is CASRGDRGAADTQYF. Written as DNA, the CDR3 is TGTGCCAGCAGGGGGGACAGGGGGGCTGCAGATACGCAGTATTTT.

The J gene is TRBJ1-2, the V gene TRBV28, with D perhaps TRBD1 (5 bases). The germline V and J ends were trimmed by 4 bases and 4 bases, with 7 bases remaining between them. Germline CDR1 is MDHEN and CDR2 is SYDVKM. The CDR3 loop spans 12 amino acids. CDR3 sequence: CASSSGIYGYTF. For the CDR3, the DNA is TGTGCCAGCAGTTCAGGGATCTATGGCTACACCTTC.

This clone was counted a few times. V gene TRBV6-2 or TRBV6-3 combines with J gene TRBJ1-1; 8 bases fit TRBD1. V dropped 5 bases and J dropped 7; count of bases not matched to a gene: 9. Looked up from germline, CDR1 is MNHEY and CDR2 is SVGEGT. This CDR3 has 14 residues. CDR3 nucleotides: TGTGCCAGCAGTCTCGGGCAGGGGGCCGATGAAGCTTTCTTT. The encoded protein is CASSLGQGADEAFF.

Comments on this clone: The sample has other DNA sequences that encode this CDR3 too. The chain couples TRBV5-1 to TRBJ2-5, with 10 bases identical to TRBD2. V was clipped by 0 bases and J by 3 bases; unmatched bases: 2. From germline, CDR1 is SGHRS and CDR2 YFSETQ. The CDR3 contains 15 residues. CDR3 sequence reads: CASSLALAGEETQYF. In DNA, the CDR3 is TGCGCCAGCAGCTTGGCTCTAGCGGGGGAAGAGACCCAGTACTTC.

The V and J genes are TRBV2 and TRBJ1-1, with TRBD1 as a possible D gene (5 bases). This CDR3 spans 14 amino acids. CDR1 is SNHLY, CDR2 FYNNEI, per germline. V was shortened by 5 bases and J by 3 bases, with 13 bases between the two germline ends. DNA for the CDR3: TGTGCCAGCAGTCCTCTTACGACAGACACTGAAGCTTTCTTT. Its translation: CASSPLTTDTEAFF.

The J gene is TRBJ1-1, the V gene TRBV12-3 or TRBV12-4; weak D call: TRBD1 (5 bases). The CDR3 is made up of 11 amino acids. V was cut by 6 bases and J by 11 bases, with 13 bases left in between. The CDR3 nucleotides read TGTGCCAGCAGCCCTAAGGGGTTGGCTTTCTTT. The encoded protein is CASSPKGLAFF.

This clone was detected only once. The chain joins TRBV28 to TRBJ2-7; D may be TRBD1 (6 bases). CDR1 is MDHEN, CDR2 SYDVKM, per germline. V was pared by 5 bases and J by 4 bases, with 15 bases between. The CDR3 runs to 14 residues. CDR3 DNA sequence: TGTGCCAGCAGTCTCACAGGTGGGACATACGAGCAGTACTTC. It is translated as CASSLTGGTYEQYF.

The J gene is TRBJ1-4, the V gene TRBV3-1 (or the pseudogene TRBV3-2), with 9 positions matching TRBD1. With V trimmed by 2 bases and J by 3 bases, 16 bases remained unmatched. Germline CDR1 LGHDT, CDR2 YNNKEL (reference sequence). The CDR3 covers 20 residues. CDR3 sequence (DNA): TGTGCCAGCAGCCAAAGAAGCCCCTACCGAACAGGGGGCTCTAATGAAAAACTGTTTTTT. Amino acid sequence: CASSQRSPYRTGGSNEKLFF.

This chain connects TRBV7-9 to TRBJ1-1, with 7 bases identical to TRBD1. The CDR3 contains 13 residues. Trimming at V came to 5 bases and at J to 4 bases, leaving 4 bases not matched to a gene. The germline V gene encodes CDR1 SEHNR and CDR2 FQNEAQ (reference sequence). This CDR3 is CASSVDRATEAFF. CDR3 coding DNA: TGTGCCAGCAGCGTAGACAGGGCCACTGAAGCTTTCTTT.

This chain links TRBV7-9 with TRBJ1-2, with D hard to call. The germline V and J ends were trimmed by 1 base and 10 bases, with 10 bases remaining between them. Germline CDR1 reads SEHNR; CDR2 reads FQNEAQ (reference sequence). This CDR3 spans 12 amino acids. The CDR3 protein is CASSLEVGDYTF. DNA of the CDR3: TGTGCCAGCAGCTTAGAGGTCGGGGACTACACCTTC.

The chain carries TRBV24-1 and TRBJ1-1; a weak D match, TRBD1 (6 bases). Trimming removed 5 bases at V and 3 bases at J, with 12 bases between. CDR3 length equals 14 residues. The germline V gene has CDR1 KGHDR and CDR2 SFDVKD. The DNA for the CDR3 is TGTGCCACCAGTGGAGGGGGTAAGGACACTGAAGCTTTCTTT. It is translated as CATSGGGKDTEAFF.

V gene TRBV28 combines with J gene TRBJ2-3; 9 bases map to TRBD1. J gave up 1 base and V 8 bases, and 7 bases lay outside the gene matches. Germline V gives CDR1 MDHEN, CDR2 SYDVKM. The CDR3 runs to 15 residues. Written as DNA, the CDR3 is TGTGCCAGCGGAAGCCGGGACAGGGGCACAGATACGCAGTATTTT. Translation: CASGSRDRGTDTQYF. The variable domain in full, completed from reference TRBV28 and TRBJ2-3, reads DVKVTQSSRYLVKRTGEKVFLECVQDMDHENMFWYRQDPGLGLRLIYFSYDVKMKEKGDIPEGYSVSREKKERFSLILESASTNQTSMYLCASGSRDRGTDTQYFGPGTRLTVL.

V gene TRBV6-6 combines with J gene TRBJ1-1, with TRBD1 matching 8 bases. The CDR3 contains 15 residues. The germline V gene encodes CDR1 MNHNY and CDR2 SVGAGI (reference sequence). V lost 6 bases to trimming and J lost 1 base; unmatched junction nucleotides: 7. For the CDR3, the DNA is TGTGCCAGCAGCCAGGGGACAGGTGAGAACACTGAAGCTTTCTTT. Translated: CASSQGTGENTEAFF.

This clone was picked up one time. This sequence joins TRBV18 and TRBJ1-3; tentatively, D is TRBD1 (6 bases). Between the trimmed V and J ends, which lost 1 base and 3 bases, there was a span of 13 bases. This CDR3 contains 16 residues. Germline V lookup: CDR1 KGHSH, CDR2 LQKENI. The CDR3 sequence is CASSPRQGKGGNTIYF. The CDR3 region has the DNA TGTGCCAGCTCACCACGCCAGGGGAAAGGTGGAAACACCATATATTTT.

This clone was seen a handful of times. Other DNA sequences from this sample encode an identical CDR3 as well. This chain's CDR3 is CASSPGQGANTGELFF. Here the CDR3 DNA reads TGTGCCAGTAGTCCGGGACAGGGGGCGAACACCGGGGAGCTGTTTTTT. The chain recombines TRBV19 with TRBJ2-2; 11 bases match TRBD1. Per the germline V gene, CDR1 is LNHDA and CDR2 is SQIVND (reference sequence). CDR3 size: 16 residues. V trimming: 5 bases; J trimming: 0 bases; junction bases outside the gene matches: 2.

The rearrangement links TRBV20-1 to TRBJ2-5; D uncertain. Germline CDR1 and CDR2: DFQATT and SNEGSKA (reference sequence). This CDR3 is 12 amino acids long. The V gene lost 3 bases and the J gene lost 3 bases, with 8 bases spanning the gap. Here the CDR3 reads CSASIHKETQYF. DNA of the CDR3: TGCAGTGCTAGTATACACAAAGAGACCCAGTACTTC.

This chain links TRBV4-1 with TRBJ2-3, with 9 bases matching TRBD1. The CDR3 contains 16 residues. Germline V CDR1 and CDR2: MGHRA, YSYEKL. Losses at the gene ends were 1 base for V and 3 bases for J; bases not matched to a gene: 5. CDR3 in DNA: TGCGCCAGCAGCCAAGGGACAGGGGTTGGTACAGATACGCAGTATTTT. Encoded protein: CASSQGTGVGTDTQYF.

In this sample, this clone turned up once. This chain links TRBV5-5 with TRBJ2-5, with TRBD2 matching 13 bases. Trimming at V came to 4 bases and at J to 4 bases, leaving 10 bases not matched to a gene. Germline CDR1 SGHKS, CDR2 YYEKEE (reference sequence). This CDR3 region has 17 residues. CDR3 protein: CASSARLAGGPSETQYF. DNA of the CDR3: TGTGCCAGCAGCGCCCGACTAGCGGGGGGACCGTCAGAGACCCAGTACTTC.

The J gene is TRBJ1-1, the V gene TRBV29-1, with a weak D call TRBD1 (6 bases). Germline CDR1 is SQVTM and CDR2 is ANQGSEA. The V and J ends lost 7 bases and 1 base respectively, with 13 bases between them. The CDR3 is made up of 13 amino acids. The CDR3 reads CSANRERNTEAFF. The CDR3 DNA sequence: TGCAGCGCAAACAGGGAAAGGAACACTGAAGCTTTCTTT.

The chain links TRBV7-9 to TRBJ1-2, with 8 bases fitting TRBD1. Germline V gene lookup returns CDR1 SEHNR and CDR2 FQNEAQ (reference sequence). V was clipped by 5 bases and J by 3 bases; unmatched bases: 14. This CDR3 is built from 17 residues. The CDR3 here is CASSIMGRQGAHYGYTF. CDR3 bases: TGTGCCAGCAGCATAATGGGGAGGCAGGGGGCACACTATGGCTACACCTTC.

V and J are TRBV10-2 and TRBJ2-5, with 10 nucleotides matching TRBD2. With 7 bases clipped from V and 7 bases from J, the junction kept 6 bases outside the gene matches. The CDR3 is 13 residues long. Germline lookup yields CDR1 WSHSY and CDR2 SAAADI. CDR3 protein: CASNSGGSGTQYF. Written as DNA, the CDR3 is TGCGCCAGCAATAGCGGGGGGTCTGGGACCCAGTACTTC.

The chain joins TRBV18 to TRBJ1-1; D possibly corresponds to TRBD1 (6 bases). The CDR3 totals 13 residues. V was shortened by 3 bases and J by 7 bases, with 12 bases between the two germline ends. Germline CDR1 reads KGHSH; CDR2 reads LQKENI. The CDR3 DNA reads as TGTGCCAGCTCACCCCTTGGACAGAATGAAGCTTTCTTT. Its translation is CASSPLGQNEAFF. The full variable domain, rest sourced from reference TRBV18 and TRBJ1-1, is NAGVMQNPRHLVRRRGQEARLRCSPMKGHSHVYWYRQLPEEGLKFMVYLQKENIIDESGMPKERFSAEFPKEGPSILRIQQVVRGDSAAYFCASSPLGQNEAFFGQGTRLTVV.

The CDR3 spells CATSLEQETQYF. Written as DNA, the CDR3 is TGTGCCACCAGCCTGGAGCAAGAGACCCAGTACTTC. The rearrangement joins TRBV2 to TRBJ2-5, with D uncertain. The V and J ends lost 10 bases and 2 bases respectively, with 11 bases between them. The CDR3 sequence is 12 residues long. In germline, CDR1 is SNHLY, CDR2 FYNNEI.

This clone was seen only a few times. The V call is TRBV2, the J call TRBJ2-6; D is perhaps TRBD1 (5 bases). Germline V CDR1 and CDR2: SNHLY, FYNNEI. Trimming took off 6 bases at V and 12 bases at J, with 18 bases between the two ends. CDR3 length equals 14 residues. CDR3 sequence (DNA): TGTGCCAGCAGGGGAACTGACAGTTCTAGCGTCCTGACTTTC. Translating gives CASRGTDSSSVLTF.